The 10 T cell receptor beta chains listed next were all sequenced from one sample in a study of OX40 agonist ivuxolimab in advanced cancers. Clones were sequenced by immunoSEQ multiplex PCR, and TCRdb holds only the in-frame ones, with some missing. This sample carries roughly 67,000 clones, nearly 85% of them seen once, and the ten largest clones take roughly 11%. The source material was CD4+ or CD8+ T cells sorted from blood, sampled in a trial of the OX40 agonist ivuxolimab. All receptors derive from an adult with an advanced solid tumor such as melanoma, head and neck, liver or kidney cancer.

This chain joins TRBV6-1 and TRBJ2-3; a possible D gene is TRBD1 (6 bases). The germline CDR1 and CDR2 sequences are MNHNS and SASEGT. This CDR3 spans 15 amino acids. V was shortened by 6 bases and J by 6 bases, with 19 bases between the two germline ends. The DNA for the CDR3 is TGTGCCAGCAGATCGAACAGGGTACCTACGGATACGCAGTATTTT. It is translated as CASRSNRVPTDTQYF.

CDR3 DNA: TGTGCCATCAGTGTCGGGGACACCCAACCCCACGAGCAGTACTTC. It is translated as CAISVGDTQPHEQYF. The gene calls are TRBV10-3 and TRBJ2-7, with D tentatively TRBD1 (6 bases). Germline CDR1 reads ENHRY; CDR2 reads SYGVKD. V was trimmed by 4 bases and J by 5 bases, leaving 18 bases between them. CDR3 size: 15 residues.

This clone was detected only once. One end of the junction fails to match germline, which may point to a read error. The V call is TRBV6-1, the J call TRBJ1-1; no firm D call. CDR3 size: 14 residues. Germline V gene lookup returns CDR1 MNHNS and CDR2 SASEGT. CDR3 bases: TGTGCCAGCAGTGAAAGTGGGAGGAACACTAAAGCTTTCTTT. Its protein is CASSESGRNTKAFF.

The V call is TRBV18, the J call TRBJ2-7, with D perhaps assigned TRBD1 or TRBD2 (5 bases each). With 5 bases removed from V and 4 bases from J, the gap between germline ends came to 21 bases. The CDR3 length is 16 residues. The V gene's germline CDR1 is KGHSH and CDR2 LQKENI. CDR3 loop: CASSSYSRGSPYEQYF. The CDR3 DNA reads as TGTGCCAGCTCATCGTACTCTCGGGGCTCTCCTTACGAGCAGTACTTC.

The chain employs TRBV5-6 and TRBJ2-7; 9 bases are a match to TRBD2. J gave up 3 bases and V 4 bases, and 5 bases lay outside the gene matches. The germline CDR1 and CDR2 sequences are SGHDT and YYEEEE. This CDR3 has 14 amino acids. The CDR3 here is CASSPGTSFYEQYF. The CDR3 region has the DNA TGTGCCAGCAGCCCCGGGACTAGCTTCTACGAGCAGTACTTC.

The CDR3 DNA is TGTGCCAGCAGCTTTGGGGCGACAGTGGATTCACCCCTCCACTTT. This codes for CASSFGATVDSPLHF. V is TRBV5-4 and J is TRBJ1-6; D possibly corresponds to TRBD1 (5 bases). This CDR3 is built from 15 residues. Trimming pared 2 bases from V and 8 bases from J, leaving 14 bases between. Germline CDR1 and CDR2: SGHNT and YYREEE (reference sequence).

This clone was seen just once. The chain combines TRBV7-9 with TRBJ1-6, with 7 bases that match TRBD1. V lost 0 bases to trimming and J lost 9 bases; unmatched junction nucleotides: 5. In germline, CDR1 is SEHNR, CDR2 FQNEAQ (reference sequence). There are 15 residues in the CDR3. DNA for the CDR3: TGTGCCAGCAGCTTAGCGTCAGGGGGAACTTCACCCCTCCACTTT. Its protein is CASSLASGGTSPLHF.

The V call is TRBV6-1, the J call TRBJ2-7, with TRBD1 as a possible D gene (6 bases). This CDR3 contains 13 residues. Germline values: CDR1 MNHNS, CDR2 SASEGT. Between the trimmed V and J ends, which lost 2 bases and 4 bases, there was a span of 9 bases. This CDR3 is CASSEQGLYEQYV. The DNA of the CDR3 is TGTGCCAGCAGTGAACAGGGGCTATACGAGCAGTACGTC.

The gene calls are TRBV6-1 and TRBJ1-1; tentative D call: TRBD1 (5 bases). Deletions cut 3 bases from V and 11 bases from J, with 22 bases between. CDR3 size: 15 residues. In germline, CDR1 is MNHNS, CDR2 SASEGT. The DNA of the CDR3 is TGTGCCAGCAGTGAGCGAGGGAAGGGACCGTCAGCGGCTTTCTTT. Its translation is CASSERGKGPSAAFF.

This clone was counted only a few times. V is TRBV25-1 and J is TRBJ1-1; 8 nucleotides match TRBD1. The CDR3 has 13 amino acids. Germline lookup yields CDR1 MGHDK and CDR2 SYGVNS. Germline trimming cut 6 bases from V and 4 bases from J; bases unmatched to any gene: 4. The chain's CDR3 is CASSWTGTTEAFF. The CDR3 DNA sequence: TGTGCCAGCAGCTGGACAGGGACCACTGAAGCTTTCTTT. The variable domain in full, with the rest retrieved from reference TRBV25-1 and TRBJ1-1, is EADIYQTPRYLVIGTGKKITLECSQTMGHDKMYWYQQDPGMELHLIHYSYGVNSTEKGDLSSESTVSRIRTEHFPLTLESARPSHTSQYLCASSWTGTTEAFFGQGTRLTVV.